Below, 21 T cell receptor beta chains from the same sample are listed, as sequenced in a study of CD8+ T cells in alopecia areata. Documented treatment: oral pan-JAK inhibitor, 5-10 mg twice daily. Following extraction, RNA underwent reverse transcription to cDNA, which served as the sequencing template. The protocol was immunoSEQ multiplex PCR, while the TCRdb copy is restricted to in-frame clones and leaves out a portion. The table has around 270,000 clones, roughly 60% seen once. Sequencing used CD4+ T cells sorted from blood, obtained at week 24, from a patient treated with tofacitinib. The receptors here all came from a human donor with alopecia areata.

The chain employs TRBV30 and TRBJ1-1; D is perhaps TRBD1 (5 bases). Germline assignment: CDR1 GTSNPN and CDR2 SVGIG (reference sequence). The CDR3 length is 13 residues. V was cut by 7 bases and J by 6 bases, with 18 bases left in between. The CDR3 protein is CASVRDRTAEAFF. The CDR3 nucleotides read TGTGCCTCCGTCAGGGACCGAACGGCTGAAGCTTTCTTT.

The CDR3 sequence: CSGGHNSYEQYF. The CDR3 DNA is TGCAGCGGAGGACACAACTCCTACGAGCAGTACTTC. The chain combines TRBV29-1 with TRBJ2-7; D may be TRBD1 (5 bases). V was cut by 7 bases and J by 0 bases, with 10 bases left in between. Germline V CDR1 and CDR2: SQVTM, ANQGSEA. The CDR3 consists of 12 residues.

The genes are TRBV2 and TRBJ1-2; D not certain. Per the germline V gene, CDR1 is SNHLY and CDR2 is FYNNEI. The CDR3 runs to 13 residues. Trimming removed 5 bases at V and 3 bases at J, with 10 bases between. In DNA, the CDR3 is TGTGCCAGCAGTATAAACAGCTACTATGGCTACACCTTC. Its translation is CASSINSYYGYTF. The whole variable domain, filled in from reference TRBV2 and TRBJ1-2, reads EPEVTQTPSHQVTQMGQEVILRCVPISNHLYFYWYRQILGQKVEFLVSFYNNEISEKSEIFDDQFSVERPDGSNFTLKIRSTKLEDSAMYFCASSINSYYGYTFGSGTRLTVV.

The rearrangement joins TRBV4-1 to TRBJ2-1, with TRBD1 as a possible D gene (6 bases). The CDR3 has 16 residues. Deletions cut 1 base from V and 3 bases from J, with 13 bases between. Germline V CDR1 and CDR2: MGHRA, YSYEKL. CDR3 nucleotides: TGCGCCAGCAGCCAAGCCCGGGGCAGGGGCTACAATGAGCAGTTCTTC. This encodes CASSQARGRGYNEQFF.

The chain links TRBV28 to TRBJ1-6; 11 nucleotides agree with TRBD1. Trimming removed 10 bases from V and 13 bases from J; junction bases left unmatched: 12. Germline V gene sequence: CDR1 MDHEN, CDR2 SYDVKM. The CDR3 is 14 amino acids. This CDR3 is CAIKIPGQGEPLHF. As DNA, the CDR3 is TGTGCCATCAAGATACCGGGACAGGGGGAGCCCCTCCACTTT.

This clone was counted a few times. The J gene is TRBJ2-1, the V gene TRBV2; 8 bases are shared with TRBD1. This CDR3 spans 12 amino acids. The junction had 5 bases not matched to a gene; V was cut back by 7 bases and J by 9 bases. Germline loops: CDR1 SNHLY, CDR2 FYNNEI. Here the CDR3 reads CASTYDRGEQFF. The CDR3 region has the DNA TGTGCCAGCACCTACGACAGGGGTGAGCAGTTCTTC. The full variable domain, in which reference TRBV2 and TRBJ2-1 provide the parts outside the CDR3, is EPEVTQTPSHQVTQMGQEVILRCVPISNHLYFYWYRQILGQKVEFLVSFYNNEISEKSEIFDDQFSVERPDGSNFTLKIRSTKLEDSAMYFCASTYDRGEQFFGPGTRLTVL.

The rearrangement links TRBV2 to TRBJ2-7; D may be TRBD1 (6 bases). CDR3 length: 14 residues. Germline V lookup: CDR1 SNHLY, CDR2 FYNNEI. Trimming cost V 7 bases and J 6 bases, with 19 bases left between them. The DNA for the CDR3 is TGTGCCAGCAACCCGGTACTGGGGGCGGGCGAGCAGTACTTC. Protein sequence: CASNPVLGAGEQYF.

V and J are TRBV6-5 and TRBJ2-7; D may be TRBD1 or TRBD2 (5 bases each). CDR1 and CDR2 (germline): MNHEY, SVGAGI. Trimming cost V 2 bases and J 2 bases, with 13 bases left between them. The CDR3 is 15 residues long. CDR3 sequence: CASSYGGGGTYEQYF. As DNA, the CDR3 is TGTGCCAGCAGTTACGGGGGTGGTGGCACCTACGAGCAGTACTTC.

The chain couples TRBV30 to TRBJ1-6, with D maybe TRBD1 (5 bases). The germline CDR1 and CDR2 sequences are GTSNPN and SVGIG (reference sequence). Trimming pared 3 bases from V and 5 bases from J, leaving 11 bases between. The CDR3 runs to 14 residues. The DNA for the CDR3 is TGTGCCTGGAGCTCGGGGCTCGATAATTCACCCCTCCACTTT. Its protein product is CAWSSGLDNSPLHF. Looking up the rest from reference TRBV30 and TRBJ1-6 gives the full variable domain: SQTIHQWPATLVQPVGSPLSLECTVEGTSNPNLYWYRQAAGRGLQLLFYSVGIGQISSEVPQNLSASRPQDRQFILSSKKLLLSDSGFYLCAWSSGLDNSPLHFGNGTRLTVT.

The chain combines TRBV30 with TRBJ2-6, with D tentatively TRBD1 (6 bases). The V end was cut by 7 bases, the J end by 5 bases, with 15 bases between. From germline, CDR1 is GTSNPN and CDR2 SVGIG (reference sequence). This CDR3 region has 14 residues. The CDR3, as DNA: TGTGCCTACCAGAACCAGGGGTGGGCCAACGTCCTGACTTTC. It translates to CAYQNQGWANVLTF.

The V and J genes are TRBV7-9 and TRBJ1-1, with D perhaps matching TRBD1 (5 bases). Germline V lookup: CDR1 SEHNR, CDR2 FQNEAQ (reference sequence). CDR3 length: 13 residues. V was trimmed by 5 bases and J by 6 bases, leaving 13 bases between them. The CDR3 region is CASSPGQEAEAFF. DNA of the CDR3: TGTGCCAGCAGCCCCGGACAAGAGGCTGAAGCTTTCTTT.

This chain joins TRBV4-1 and TRBJ2-6; D gene unclear. Germline loops: CDR1 MGHRA, CDR2 YSYEKL. Between the trimmed V and J ends, which lost 5 bases and 1 base, there was a span of 6 bases. The CDR3 is 14 amino acids. CDR3 protein: CASSLGSGANVLTF. The CDR3 coding sequence is TGCGCCAGCAGCTTAGGGTCTGGGGCCAACGTCCTGACTTTC.

The chain combines TRBV5-4 with TRBJ2-6; D uncertain. Trimming removed 1 base at V and 2 bases at J, with 4 bases between. The CDR3 is made up of 14 amino acids. Germline lookup yields CDR1 SGHNT and CDR2 YYREEE (reference sequence). This chain's CDR3 is CASSLKTGANVLTF. As DNA, the CDR3 is TGTGCCAGCAGCTTGAAAACTGGGGCCAACGTCCTGACTTTC.

This clone showed up just a few times. The chain uses TRBV7-9 and TRBJ2-7; D remains unclear. This CDR3 has 12 residues. The germline gives CDR1 SEHNR, CDR2 FQNEAQ (reference sequence). The V end was cut by 0 bases, the J end by 2 bases, with 2 bases between. The CDR3 region is CASSLATYEQYF. CDR3 DNA sequence: TGTGCCAGCAGCTTAGCCACCTACGAGCAGTACTTC.

Points on this clone: Germline is not matched at one junction end, which may reflect a read error. The chain employs TRBV5-6 and TRBJ2-5; TRBD2 matches at 12 bases. From germline, CDR1 is SGHDT and CDR2 YYEEEE. The CDR3 length is 17 residues. Here the CDR3 DNA reads TGTGCCAGCAGCTTGGAGGCTAGCGGGGGGGCCCAAGAAACCCAGTACTTC. Translation: CASSLEASGGAQETQYF.

The chain employs TRBV29-1 and TRBJ1-1; 7 bases are shared with TRBD1. This CDR3 has 13 residues. CDR1 SQVTM and CDR2 ANQGSEA come from the germline V gene. Unmatched junction bases numbered 7, after V lost 4 bases and J lost 5 bases. The CDR3 loop reads CSVARGPSTEAFF. The CDR3 DNA is TGCAGCGTTGCGAGGGGGCCGAGTACTGAAGCTTTCTTT.

The sample holds a few counts of this clone. V gene TRBV5-6 combines with J gene TRBJ1-1, with D hard to call. The CDR3 length is 13 residues. With 4 bases removed from V and 1 base from J, the gap between germline ends came to 8 bases. Germline V CDR1 and CDR2: SGHDT, YYEEEE. CDR3 sequence reads: CASSRGRNTEAFF. DNA of the CDR3: TGTGCCAGCAGCCGCGGACGGAACACTGAAGCTTTCTTT.

The rearrangement uses TRBV30 and TRBJ2-6; possible D gene TRBD2, 6 bases. Trimming shortened V by 1 base and J by 0 bases, and 19 bases separated the two germline ends. There are 19 residues in the CDR3. The germline V gene has CDR1 GTSNPN and CDR2 SVGIG (reference sequence). CDR3 nucleotides: TGTGCCTGGAGTGCAACTAGACCGGGGGTAATCTCTGGGGCCAACGTCCTGACTTTC. Translated: CAWSATRPGVISGANVLTF.

Points on this clone: Other DNA sequences in this specimen translate into the identical CDR3. V is TRBV7-2 and J is TRBJ2-3; D is ambiguous. This CDR3 region has 15 residues. Trimming pared 1 base from V and 1 base from J, leaving 9 bases between. Germline CDR1 reads SGHTA; CDR2 reads FQGNSA. This CDR3 is CASSLGAGGTDTQYF. In nucleotides, the CDR3 is TGTGCCAGCAGCTTAGGGGCCGGTGGCACAGATACGCAGTATTTT.

This sequence joins TRBV30 and TRBJ1-5, with TRBD1 matching 7 bases. Germline lookup yields CDR1 GTSNPN and CDR2 SVGIG (reference sequence). Trimming removed 5 bases from V and 10 bases from J; junction bases left unmatched: 14. This CDR3 comprises 14 residues. The CDR3, as DNA: TGTGCCTGGTCAGTGCGGGACAGAAGAGGACCCCAGCATTTT. It specifies CAWSVRDRRGPQHF.

The V call is TRBV9, the J call TRBJ1-4; D uncertain. The germline V gene encodes CDR1 SGDLS and CDR2 YYNGEE. Trimming removed 2 bases from V and 2 bases from J, with 7 bases in between. CDR3 length: 14 residues. CDR3 DNA: TGTGCCAGCAGCGTGAGTGCGACTAATGAAAAACTGTTTTTT. It encodes CASSVSATNEKLFF.